This T cell receptor beta chain was found in a study of CD8 T cells in Susac syndrome. CD8+ and CD4+ T cells taken from blood had their TCR beta sequenced. Negative isolation yielded CD4+ and CD8+ T cells, and FACS enriched TEMRA cells. Germline CDR1 SGHRS, CDR2 YFSETQ. The CDR3 has 15 amino acids. Germline trimming cut 4 bases from V and 5 bases from J; bases unmatched to any gene: 8. Study-level results: In its TCR sequencing and HLA analysis, the study acknowledged that the number of individuals was relatively small.

With random hexamers, about 0.45 to 1 ug RNA was reverse transcribed. An immunoSEQ multiplex PCR generated amplified TCR beta CDR3 products spanning 54 Vbeta and 13 Jbeta. TCRdb fed the immunoSEQ multiplex PCR reads into MiXCR, producing one record per CDR3 protein. The data show some 170,000 distinct CDR3 sequences, with around 93% seen just once and just over 0.13% held by the top ten. In regard to this clonotype: As yet, its antigen is unknown.

V is TRBV5-1 and J is TRBJ1-4; 7 nucleotides agree with TRBD1. The sequencing sample was made of CD4+ T cells from PBMCs. The receptor was isolated from a human donor in good health. CDR3 region: CASSASGTVNEKLFF. The DNA for the CDR3 is TGCGCCAGCAGCGCCTCCGGGACAGTAAATGAAAAACTGTTTTTT. The full variable domain, its missing parts supplied by reference TRBV5-1 and TRBJ1-4, is KAGVTQTPRYLIKTRGQQVTLSCSPISGHRSVSWYQQTPGQGLQFLFEYFSETQRNKGNFPGRFSGRQFSNSRSEMNVSTLELGDSALYLCASSASGTVNEKLFFGSGTQLSVL.